The 10 T cell receptor beta chains presented below share a single source sample, sequenced in a study of beta chain features in type 1 diabetes. All of the isolated RNA was reverse transcribed, so expressed TCRB transcripts were sequenced. Clones were sequenced by immunoSEQ multiplex PCR, and TCRdb holds only the in-frame ones, with some missing. The data show some 900,000 clones, roughly a sixth seen once. Source material: naive CD4+ T cells from blood. The receptors were sampled from a woman aged 18-29 years in good health.

This clone turned up a few times. CDR3 nucleotides: TGTGCCAGCAGCCGCAATTCCGCCAGGGACGAGCAGTACTTC. This sequence encodes CASSRNSARDEQYF. The chain has TRBV11-1 and TRBJ2-7; weak D call: TRBD1 (5 bases). Trimming pared 5 bases from V and 5 bases from J, leaving 16 bases between. CDR1 is SGHAT and CDR2 is FQDESV in the germline V gene (reference sequence). The CDR3 totals 14 residues.

The table lists this clone with many counts. CDR3 in DNA: TGTGCCGCATCCCCCGGGACGGGCTACAATGAGCAGTTCTTC. It is translated as CAASPGTGYNEQFF. The rearrangement links TRBV10-3 to TRBJ2-1, with D possibly being TRBD1 or TRBD2 (5 bases each). The germline V and J ends were trimmed by 11 bases and 3 bases, with 17 bases remaining between them. Germline V gene sequence: CDR1 ENHRY, CDR2 SYGVKD. The CDR3 is 14 residues long.

In this sample, this clone turned up a few times. The chain has TRBV2 and TRBJ2-2, with D maybe TRBD1 (5 bases). This CDR3 has 14 amino acids. V was cut by 7 bases and J by 6 bases, with 15 bases left in between. Germline CDR1 and CDR2: SNHLY and FYNNEI. The CDR3 protein is CASNGRVASGELFF. CDR3 coding DNA: TGTGCCAGCAACGGCAGGGTTGCCTCCGGGGAGCTGTTTTTT.

This clone was observed a few times. The chain has TRBV18 and TRBJ2-1, with D perhaps matching TRBD2 (6 bases). The CDR3 spans 16 residues. CDR1 is KGHSH, CDR2 LQKENI, per germline. The V gene lost 2 bases and the J gene lost 0 bases, with 11 bases spanning the gap. CDR3 protein: CASSPGTASSYNEQFF. The CDR3 DNA reads as TGTGCCAGCTCACCAGGGACTGCCAGCTCCTACAATGAGCAGTTCTTC.

This chain links TRBV29-1 with TRBJ1-1; D ambiguous. The CDR3 consists of 12 residues. Germline CDR1 reads SQVTM; CDR2 reads ANQGSEA. The CDR3, as DNA: TGCGCTAAACTAAGCAGGAACACTGAAGCTTTCTTT. As protein: CAKLSRNTEAFF.

The V gene is TRBV28, the J gene TRBJ1-5, with D unclear. Trimming pared 6 bases from V and 0 bases from J, leaving 18 bases between. Germline CDR1 reads MDHEN; CDR2 reads SYDVKM. This CDR3 is 17 amino acids long. The CDR3 here is CASRPSRPKYSNQPQHF. The CDR3 DNA sequence: TGTGCCAGCAGGCCCTCCCGGCCAAAGTATAGCAATCAGCCCCAGCATTTT.

The chain is built from TRBV4-2 and TRBJ2-5, with TRBD2 identical over 10 bases. The length of the CDR3 is 16 residues. Germline V gives CDR1 LGHNA, CDR2 YNFKEQ. The junction had 9 bases not matched to a gene; V was cut back by 6 bases and J by 2 bases. DNA for the CDR3: TGTGCCAGCAGAATTGCTAGCGGGAGTCGGCAAGAGACCCAGTACTTC. Its translation: CASRIASGSRQETQYF.

There are a few counts of this clone. Other DNA sequences within the sample encode an identical CDR3. J is TRBJ2-1 and V is TRBV9; no clear D. Looked up from germline, CDR1 is SGDLS and CDR2 is YYNGEE. The CDR3 length is 15 residues. V was clipped by 0 bases and J by 1 base, with 8 bases between them. In DNA form, the CDR3 reads TGTGCCAGCAGCGTAGGACTTAATTCCTACAATGAGCAGTTCTTC. This sequence encodes CASSVGLNSYNEQFF. Supplemented by reference TRBV9 and TRBJ2-1, the full variable domain reads DSGVTQTPKHLITATGQRVTLRCSPRSGDLSVYWYQQSLDQGLQFLIQYYNGEERAKGNILERFSAQQFPDLHSELNLSSLELGDSALYFCASSVGLNSYNEQFFGPGTRLTVL.

Concerning this clone: Other DNA sequences in this specimen translate into the identical CDR3. CDR3 sequence: CASSLDRGNNEQFF. The DNA of the CDR3 is TGCGCCAGCAGCTTGGACAGGGGTAACAATGAGCAGTTCTTC. The V and J genes are TRBV5-1 and TRBJ2-1; 7 nucleotides match TRBD1. The junction had 2 bases not matched to a gene; V was cut back by 0 bases and J by 5 bases. Germline assignment: CDR1 SGHRS and CDR2 YFSETQ. This CDR3 is 14 amino acids long.

The rearrangement links TRBV28 to TRBJ2-7, with 7 bases lining up with TRBD2. CDR3 length: 15 residues. Per the germline V gene, CDR1 is MDHEN and CDR2 is SYDVKM. V trimming: 2 bases; J trimming: 3 bases; junction bases outside the gene matches: 7. The CDR3 here is CASSLPTGTNYEQYF. CDR3 nucleotide sequence: TGTGCCAGCAGTTTACCGACCGGGACTAACTACGAGCAGTACTTC.